Listed below are T cell receptor beta chains from one sample, sequenced in a study of cytomegalovirus exposure and HLA in healthy donors. The data were produced by immunoSEQ multiplex PCR, yet TCRdb's version contains in-frame clones alone and is incomplete. The table includes 150,000 to 170,000 clones, around 80% detected once. Sequenced input: PBMCs. The receptors were gathered from a man aged 25-40 years in good health and CMV-seropositive. Both conserved end residues are part of each CDR3. The D gene is left open where the match is weak. Size is omitted from some rows. Given values are once, few, many or a class for expanded clones.

D,size,J,V,CDR3,DNA
NA,NA,TRBJ1-1,TRBV5-1,CASSVGRDSEAFF,TGCGCCAGCAGCGTGGGACGGGATTCTGAAGCTTTCTTT
NA,NA,TRBJ1-1,TRBV6-1,CASSDRENTEAFF,TGTGCCAGCAGTGACAGGGAGAACACTGAAGCTTTCTTT
TRBD1,NA,TRBJ2-2,TRBV5-1,CASSSQQTGLRTGELFF,TGCGCCAGCAGCTCCCAACAGACAGGGTTGCGCACCGGGGAGCTGTTTTTT
NA,NA,TRBJ1-1,TRBV18,CASSPAREGEAFF,TGTGCCAGCTCACCCGCCCGGGAGGGTGAAGCTTTCTTT
TRBD1,NA,TRBJ2-7,TRBV19,CASSDSQGDEQYF,TGTGCCAGTAGTGATTCTCAGGGGGACGAGCAGTACTTC
NA,NA,TRBJ2-7,TRBV7-8,CASSLAIGEQYF,TGTGCCAGCAGCTTAGCGATCGGCGAGCAGTACTTC
NA,NA,TRBJ1-5,TRBV28,CASSSGAGGFVQPQHF,TGTGCCAGCAGTTCGGGGGCGGGGGGGTTTGTACAGCCCCAGCATTTT
TRBD2,NA,TRBJ2-7,TRBV18,CASSSGTSGTAEQYF,TGTGCCAGCTCATCCGGGACTAGCGGGACTGCCGAGCAGTACTTC
NA,NA,TRBJ2-7,TRBV5-1,CASSLAVGGDSYEQYF,TGCGCCAGCAGCTTGGCCGTGGGAGGAGACTCCTACGAGCAGTACTTC
NA,NA,TRBJ2-2,TRBV5-1,CASSLAVSGGGELFF,TGCGCCAGCAGCTTGGCCGTGTCCGGGGGCGGGGAGCTGTTTTTT
NA,NA,TRBJ2-5,TRBV7-8,CASSLMVLGGETQYF,TGTGCCAGCAGCTTAATGGTTCTAGGTGGAGAGACCCAGTACTTC
NA,NA,TRBJ1-2,TRBV9,CASSVGGFRDGYTF,TGTGCCAGCAGCGTAGGCGGCTTCCGGGATGGCTACACCTTC
TRBD2,NA,TRBJ2-7,TRBV9,CASSNSGLVTTYEQYF,TGTGCCAGCAGCAACTCGGGACTAGTAACAACCTACGAGCAGTACTTC
NA,NA,TRBJ2-2,TRBV12-1,CASSPNTTTQTGTGELFF,TGTGCCAGCAGCCCGAATACCACCACACAGACCGGAACCGGGGAGCTGTTTTTT
TRBD1,NA,TRBJ1-2,TRBV6-6,CASSLGGQGYRYTF,TGTGCCAGCAGCCTCGGGGGACAGGGTTATCGCTACACCTTC
NA,NA,TRBJ2-7,TRBV19,CASRRPGSGSYEQYF,TGTGCCAGTAGGAGGCCAGGTAGCGGCTCCTACGAGCAGTACTTC
NA,few,TRBJ1-2,TRBV6-5,CASSYSGRGNYGYTF,TGTGCCAGCAGTTATTCCGGGCGGGGTAACTATGGCTACACCTTC
NA,NA,TRBJ2-5,TRBV28,CASSLSGRETQYF,TGTGCCAGCAGTTTATCAGGGCGAGAGACCCAGTACTTC
NA,once,TRBJ2-2,TRBV10-3,CAISVRTNTGELFF,TGTGCCATCAGTGTCAGAACGAACACCGGGGAGCTGTTTTTT
NA,NA,TRBJ2-5,TRBV25-1,CASSEYRGKETQYF,TGTGCCAGCAGTGAATATCGGGGGAAAGAGACCCAGTACTTC
TRBD1,NA,TRBJ2-7,TRBV19,CASSQDRGYEQYF,TGTGCCAGTAGTCAGGACAGGGGCTACGAGCAGTACTTC
TRBD1,NA,TRBJ2-7,TRBV2,CVSSEVRGPTYEQYF,TGTGTCAGCAGTGAAGTGAGGGGGCCCACCTACGAGCAGTACTTC
NA,NA,TRBJ1-5,TRBV10-1,CASGWREAGTNQPQHF,TGCGCCAGCGGGTGGAGAGAGGCCGGCACCAATCAGCCCCAGCATTTT
NA,NA,TRBJ1-1,TRBV19,CASGANGMTEAFF,TGTGCCAGTGGGGCCAACGGTATGACTGAAGCTTTCTTT
NA,NA,TRBJ1-4,TRBV19,CASSMSVTELEKLFF,TGTGCCAGTAGTATGTCTGTGACGGAACTAGAAAAACTGTTTTTT
TRBD1,once,TRBJ1-5,TRBV19,CASSRRQGVGNQPQHF,TGTGCCAGTAGTAGACGACAGGGAGTGGGCAATCAGCCCCAGCATTTT
NA,NA,TRBJ2-5,TRBV27,CASSPHESRETQYF,TGTGCCAGCAGTCCCCACGAGTCGCGGGAGACCCAGTACTTC
TRBD1,NA,TRBJ1-2,TRBV19,CASSSPGQGYGYTF,TGTGCCAGTAGTAGCCCGGGACAGGGGTATGGCTACACCTTC
TRBD2,few,TRBJ2-1,TRBV4-1,CASSKDLAGGLFF,TGCGCCAGCAGCAAAGATTTAGCGGGAGGGTTGTTCTTC
NA,NA,TRBJ2-5,TRBV10-2,CASTESGSGTQYF,TGCGCCAGCACCGAAAGTGGGTCGGGGACCCAGTACTTC
NA,once,TRBJ1-5,TRBV19,CASKSLGRGSVRNQPQHF,TGTGCCAGTAAGAGTTTGGGCCGGGGATCGGTGCGCAATCAGCCCCAGCATTTT
TRBD2,NA,TRBJ2-3,TRBV28,CASSLSGGGTDTQYF,TGTGCCAGCAGTTTATCGGGGGGAGGGACAGATACGCAGTATTTT
NA,NA,TRBJ1-2,TRBV7-2,CASSLAGGQAGYTF,TGTGCCAGCAGCTTAGCGGGGGGGCAGGCTGGCTACACCTTC
NA,NA,TRBJ1-1,TRBV5-1,CASSSNIDTEAFF,TGCGCCAGCAGCTCCAACATCGACACTGAAGCTTTCTTT
NA,NA,TRBJ1-3,TRBV30,CAWNGRGNTIYF,TGTGCCTGGAATGGCAGAGGAAACACCATATATTTT
TRBD2,medium-sized,TRBJ2-3,TRBV6-5,CASSYLGSGTPDTQYF,TGTGCCAGCAGTTACCTTGGTAGCGGGACTCCAGATACGCAGTATTTT
TRBD1,NA,TRBJ1-2,TRBV19,CASSLRQGSLDSYGYTF,TGTGCCAGTAGTCTAAGACAGGGGTCCCTTGATTCGTATGGCTACACCTTC
TRBD2,NA,TRBJ2-7,TRBV19,CASSPGVAGSYEQYF,TGTGCCAGTAGTCCCGGGGTAGCGGGCTCCTACGAGCAGTACTTC
NA,NA,TRBJ2-7,TRBV5-1,CASSLMTGETYEQYF,TGCGCCAGCAGCTTGATGACAGGTGAAACCTACGAGCAGTACTTC
NA,NA,TRBJ2-5,TRBV5-1,CASSPSTGEETQYF,TGCGCCAGCAGCCCATCTACGGGAGAAGAGACCCAGTACTTC
TRBD2,once,TRBJ2-5,TRBV9,CASSAGLGTSPPPQYF,TGTGCCAGCAGCGCCGGGCTAGGGACTAGCCCCCCGCCCCAGTACTTC
TRBD2,NA,TRBJ2-5,TRBV7-9,CASSPVGGEETQYF,TGTGCCAGCAGCCCAGTTGGGGGGGAAGAGACCCAGTACTTC
TRBD1,NA,TRBJ2-2,TRBV18,CASSPPSGGETGELFF,TGTGCCAGCTCACCACCGTCAGGGGGAGAAACCGGGGAGCTGTTTTTT
TRBD1,once,TRBJ2-3,TRBV29-1,CSVGDSSTDTQYF,TGCAGCGTTGGGGACAGCTCCACAGATACGCAGTATTTT
NA,NA,TRBJ2-3,TRBV15,CATSRVGGITDTQYF,TGTGCCACCAGCAGAGTTGGCGGAATCACAGATACGCAGTATTTT
NA,NA,TRBJ1-5,TRBV5-8,CASSSGTSNQPQHF,TGTGCCAGCAGTAGCGGGACATCTAACCAGCCCCAGCATTTT
TRBD2,NA,TRBJ2-7,TRBV5-4,CASSLAGLDEQYF,TGTGCCAGCAGCCTAGCGGGGCTAGACGAGCAGTACTTC
TRBD1,few,TRBJ2-2,TRBV28,CATADRDRGHGELFF,TGTGCCACCGCTGACCGGGACAGGGGTCACGGGGAGCTGTTTTTT
NA,few,TRBJ1-3,TRBV7-9,CSSSLGGEAGRNTIYF,TGTTCCAGCAGCTTAGGAGGGGAAGCGGGGAGAAACACCATATATTTT
TRBD2,NA,TRBJ2-5,TRBV5-4,CASSLVAGGIETQYF,TGTGCCAGCAGTCTTGTAGCGGGAGGGATAGAGACCCAGTACTTC
NA,once,TRBJ1-3,TRBV18,CASSPTSGNGNTIYF,TGTGCCAGCTCACCTACCTCAGGGAATGGAAACACCATATATTTT
NA,NA,TRBJ2-7,TRBV4-2,CASSQEPGSYEQYF,TGTGCCAGCAGCCAAGAACCAGGCTCCTACGAGCAGTACTTC
NA,few,TRBJ2-1,TRBV5-8,CASSLSLARANEQFF,TGTGCCAGCAGCTTGAGCCTAGCGAGGGCCAATGAGCAGTTCTTC
TRBD1,few,TRBJ2-2,TRBV5-6,CASSRDRGRTGELFF,TGTGCCAGCAGCCGGGACAGGGGTCGCACCGGGGAGCTGTTTTTT
TRBD1,NA,TRBJ1-6,TRBV27,CASSTGADYNSPLHF,TGTGCCAGCAGTACAGGGGCGGACTATAATTCACCCCTCCACTTT
TRBD2,NA,TRBJ2-3,TRBV13,CASSLAPRRESDTQYF,TGTGCCAGCAGCTTAGCTCCTAGGCGGGAGTCAGATACGCAGTATTTT
NA,few,TRBJ1-3,TRBV28,CASSLGGQVGNTIYF,TGTGCCAGCAGTTTAGGGGGACAAGTAGGAAACACCATATATTTT
TRBD2,NA,TRBJ2-2,TRBV5-6,CASSSGLVWTGELFF,TGTGCCAGCAGCTCGGGACTAGTTTGGACCGGGGAGCTGTTTTTT
NA,NA,TRBJ2-1,TRBV5-1,CASSQPESYNEQFF,TGCGCCAGCAGCCAACCGGAGAGCTACAATGAGCAGTTCTTC
NA,NA,TRBJ2-3,TRBV7-3,CASSSEPEIAMSTDTQYF,TGTGCCAGCAGCTCTGAACCGGAAATAGCGATGAGCACAGATACGCAGTATTTT